A selection of T cell receptor beta chains follows, all from one sample in a study of blood T cell repertoires in COVID-19. The method was immunoSEQ multiplex PCR; TCRdb's version includes in-frame clones alone and lacks a portion of them. This sample has 300,000 to 450,000 clones, with 85% found just once. The source material was peripheral blood. The source of these receptors is a woman aged 18 to 35 with acute or convalescent COVID-19. Each CDR3 is given without its conserved first and last residue.

j_call v_call cdr3_aa
TRBJ2-3 TRBV9 ASSVGQKGTDTQY
TRBJ2-2 TRBV28 ASSFRTGNTGELF
TRBJ1-2 TRBV27 ASRSQDRSYGGYT
TRBJ1-6 TRBV9 ASSAQTGAPLH
TRBJ2-2 TRBV6-2/TRBV6-3 ASSGTSGRTNTGELF
TRBJ2-7 TRBV2 ASSEGPGQGTYEQY
TRBJ1-2 TRBV19 ASSVVYPRSSPGHELFGYT
TRBJ2-7 TRBV11-2 ASSLERGRYEQY
TRBJ2-1 TRBV18 ASSPKETGGEYEQF
TRBJ1-1 TRBV3-1/TRBV3-2 ASSQTTRTEAF
TRBJ2-1 TRBV2 ASSERPAGGNNEQF
TRBJ1-2 TRBV4-2 ASSQVGDRGNYGYT
TRBJ1-1 TRBV5-1 ASSFGFTGGEDAF
TRBJ2-3 TRBV10-3 AISDPGLVNTDTQY
TRBJ1-1 TRBV6-1 ASSEDMGTGNTEAF
TRBJ1-5 TRBV30 AWSTAGPQH
TRBJ2-5 TRBV7-8 ASSSRTGLEETQY
TRBJ2-7 TRBV5-4 ASSLWPLAGVGYEQY
TRBJ1-2 TRBV25-1 ASSTLEGVGYT
TRBJ1-2 TRBV19 ASRQDPNYGYT
TRBJ1-5 TRBV4-1 ASSQPGQGGNQPQH
TRBJ1-5 TRBV12-2 ASRLAGGRGPHAYSNQPQH
TRBJ2-7 TRBV19 ASSPRTSGRYEQY
TRBJ1-1 TRBV2 ASSEAPGIEAF
TRBJ2-3 TRBV30 AWSVPLPGTSGDTQY
TRBJ1-2 TRBV19 ASSTSPAVYRHKGGYT
TRBJ1-1 TRBV4-1 ASSLGQGWTEAF
TRBJ1-5 TRBV5-4 ASSWDRDQPQH
TRBJ2-3 TRBV3-1/TRBV3-2 ASSQPSSALAGGFTQY
TRBJ2-2 TRBV9 ASSVGGRASGELF
TRBJ1-2 TRBV10-3 AISEGDRVAPGKPNYGYT
TRBJ2-3 TRBV29-1 SVREDTDTQY
TRBJ1-2 TRBV5-4 ASSLMSSGLSGYT
TRBJ2-7 TRBV10-3 AISDQGTGGNYEQY
TRBJ1-6 TRBV6-5 ASRRILRSPLH
TRBJ2-5 TRBV28 ASNLAGGQETQY
TRBJ1-2 TRBV7-2 ASSLDQGGPYGYT
TRBJ2-7 TRBV10-3 AISVWRGQVLYEQY
TRBJ1-1 TRBV19 ASSNPRGNTEAF
TRBJ2-5 TRBV6-5 ASSTGQGRETQY
TRBJ1-1 TRBV10-3 AISGQSVGAF
TRBJ2-2 TRBV5-1 ASSFLAGGPGELF
TRBJ1-1 TRBV25-1 ASSESPTEAF
TRBJ1-2 TRBV12-3/TRBV12-4 ASSWTGHGYT
TRBJ2-3 TRBV18 ASALADLSTDTQY
TRBJ2-5 TRBV24-1 ATSDMDSGETQY
TRBJ1-5 TRBV3-1/TRBV3-2 ASSQGIRQDQPQH
TRBJ1-2 TRBV6-6 ASSPAPGAGAFSYT
TRBJ2-1 TRBV29-1 SVGTGGDLNEQF
TRBJ1-1 TRBV27 ASSSVRGTEAF
TRBJ1-2 TRBV19 ASLKQGSYGYT
TRBJ2-7 TRBV30 AWSPGQGLFEQY
TRBJ1-6 TRBV28 ASMSRPGSYNSPLH
TRBJ1-4 TRBV18 ASSPPAGRPGEKLF
TRBJ1-2 TRBV28 ASSSGTGGGYT
TRBJ2-7 TRBV4-1 ASSQDGTGTDTYEQY
TRBJ2-1 TRBV14 ASSPRLAGGRSEQF
TRBJ2-5 TRBV12-3/TRBV12-4 ASRGEETQY
TRBJ2-5 TRBV7-9 ASTRTDQETQY